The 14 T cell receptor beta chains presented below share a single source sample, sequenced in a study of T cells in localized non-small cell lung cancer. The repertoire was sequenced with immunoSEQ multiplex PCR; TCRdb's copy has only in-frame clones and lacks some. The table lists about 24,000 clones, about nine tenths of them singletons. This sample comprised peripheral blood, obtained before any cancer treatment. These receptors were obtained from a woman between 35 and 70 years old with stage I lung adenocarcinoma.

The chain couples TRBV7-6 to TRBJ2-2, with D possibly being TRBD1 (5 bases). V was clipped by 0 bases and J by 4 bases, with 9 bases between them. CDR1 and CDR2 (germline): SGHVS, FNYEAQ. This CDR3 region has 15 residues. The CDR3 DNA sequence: TGTGCCAGCAGCTTAGCGCAGGGAATCACCGGGGAGCTGTTTTTT. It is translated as CASSLAQGITGELFF.

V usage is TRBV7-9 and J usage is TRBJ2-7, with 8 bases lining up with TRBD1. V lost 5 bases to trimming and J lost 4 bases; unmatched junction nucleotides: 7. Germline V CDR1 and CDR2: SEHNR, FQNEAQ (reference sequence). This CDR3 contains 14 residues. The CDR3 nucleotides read TGTGCCAGCAGCACAGGCCAGGGGGCTTACGAGCAGTACTTC. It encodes CASSTGQGAYEQYF.

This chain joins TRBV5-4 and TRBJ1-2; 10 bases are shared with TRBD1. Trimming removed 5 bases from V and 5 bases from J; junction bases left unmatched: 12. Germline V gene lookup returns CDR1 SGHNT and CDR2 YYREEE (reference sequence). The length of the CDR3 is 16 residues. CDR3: CASSYLTGGAFYGYTF. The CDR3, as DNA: TGTGCCAGCAGTTACCTGACAGGGGGCGCATTTTATGGCTACACCTTC.

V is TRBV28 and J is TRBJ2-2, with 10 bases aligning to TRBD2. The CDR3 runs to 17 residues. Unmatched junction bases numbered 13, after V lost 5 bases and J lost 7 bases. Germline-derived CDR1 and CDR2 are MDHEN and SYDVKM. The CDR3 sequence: CASSPPSGSGGSGELFF. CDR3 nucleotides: TGTGCCAGCAGTCCTCCCTCGGGTAGCGGGGGGAGCGGGGAGCTGTTTTTT.

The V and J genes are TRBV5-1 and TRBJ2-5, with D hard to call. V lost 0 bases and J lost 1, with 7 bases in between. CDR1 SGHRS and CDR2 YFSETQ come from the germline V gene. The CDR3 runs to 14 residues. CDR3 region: CASSLGASQETQYF. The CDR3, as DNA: TGCGCCAGCAGCTTGGGGGCCTCCCAAGAGACCCAGTACTTC.

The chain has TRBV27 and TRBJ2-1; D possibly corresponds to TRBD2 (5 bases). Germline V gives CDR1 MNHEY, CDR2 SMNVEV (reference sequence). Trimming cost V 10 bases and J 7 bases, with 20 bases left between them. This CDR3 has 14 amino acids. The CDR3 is CATRREGSRNEQFF. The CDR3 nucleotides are TGTGCCACCCGCCGAGAGGGCAGTAGGAATGAGCAGTTCTTC.

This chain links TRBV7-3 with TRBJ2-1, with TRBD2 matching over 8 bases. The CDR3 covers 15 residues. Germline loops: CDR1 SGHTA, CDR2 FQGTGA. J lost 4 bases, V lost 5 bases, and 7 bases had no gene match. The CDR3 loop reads CASSGSGNHYNEQFF. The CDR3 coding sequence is TGTGCCAGCAGCGGTAGCGGGAATCATTACAATGAGCAGTTCTTC.

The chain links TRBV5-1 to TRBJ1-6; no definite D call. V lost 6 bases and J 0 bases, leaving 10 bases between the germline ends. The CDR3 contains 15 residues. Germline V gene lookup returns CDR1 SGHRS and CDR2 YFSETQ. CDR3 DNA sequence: TGCGCCAGCACCCTCGGGAGCTCCTATAATTCACCCCTCCACTTT. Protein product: CASTLGSSYNSPLHF.

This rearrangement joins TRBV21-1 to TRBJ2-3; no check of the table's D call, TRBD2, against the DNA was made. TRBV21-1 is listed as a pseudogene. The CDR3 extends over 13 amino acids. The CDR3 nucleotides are TGTGCCAGCAGCAGTAGCGGGAGTGATACGCAGTATTTT. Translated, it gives CASSSSGSDTQYF.

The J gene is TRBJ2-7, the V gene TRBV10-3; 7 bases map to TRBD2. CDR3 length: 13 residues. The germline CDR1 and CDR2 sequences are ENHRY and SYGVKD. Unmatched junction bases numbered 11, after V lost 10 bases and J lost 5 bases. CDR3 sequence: CATAGGSFDEQYF. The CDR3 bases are TGTGCCACGGCGGGCGGGAGTTTTGACGAGCAGTACTTC.

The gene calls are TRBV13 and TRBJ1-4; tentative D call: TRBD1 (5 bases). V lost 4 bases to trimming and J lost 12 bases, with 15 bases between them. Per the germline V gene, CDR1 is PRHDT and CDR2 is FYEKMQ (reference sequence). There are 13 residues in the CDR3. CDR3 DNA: TGTGCCAGCAGCTGGGGACCCGGGGCGGAACTGTTTTTT. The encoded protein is CASSWGPGAELFF. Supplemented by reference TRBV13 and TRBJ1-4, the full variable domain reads AAGVIQSPRHLIKEKRETATLKCYPIPRHDTVYWYQQGPGQDPQFLISFYEKMQSDKGSIPDRFSAQQFSDYHSELNMSSLELGDSALYFCASSWGPGAELFFGSGTQLSVL.

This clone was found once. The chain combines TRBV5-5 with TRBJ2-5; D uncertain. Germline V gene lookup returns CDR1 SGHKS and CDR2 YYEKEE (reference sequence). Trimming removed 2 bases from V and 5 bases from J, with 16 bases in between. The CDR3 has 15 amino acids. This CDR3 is CASSLHTAKGETQYF. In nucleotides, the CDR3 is TGTGCCAGCAGCTTACATACGGCGAAGGGTGAGACCCAGTACTTC.

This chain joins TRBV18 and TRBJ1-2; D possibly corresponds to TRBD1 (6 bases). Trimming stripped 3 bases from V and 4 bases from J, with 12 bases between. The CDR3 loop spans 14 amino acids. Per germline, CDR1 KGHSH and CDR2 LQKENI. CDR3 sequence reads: CASSPGTSIYGYTF. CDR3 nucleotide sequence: TGTGCCAGCTCACCCGGGACATCGATCTATGGCTACACCTTC.

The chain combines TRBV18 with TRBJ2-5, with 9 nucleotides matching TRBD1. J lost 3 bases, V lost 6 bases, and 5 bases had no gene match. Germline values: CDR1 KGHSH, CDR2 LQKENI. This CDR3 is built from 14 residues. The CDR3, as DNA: TGTGCCAGCTCCCTAACAGGGGGCGAAGAGACCCAGTACTTC. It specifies CASSLTGGEETQYF.